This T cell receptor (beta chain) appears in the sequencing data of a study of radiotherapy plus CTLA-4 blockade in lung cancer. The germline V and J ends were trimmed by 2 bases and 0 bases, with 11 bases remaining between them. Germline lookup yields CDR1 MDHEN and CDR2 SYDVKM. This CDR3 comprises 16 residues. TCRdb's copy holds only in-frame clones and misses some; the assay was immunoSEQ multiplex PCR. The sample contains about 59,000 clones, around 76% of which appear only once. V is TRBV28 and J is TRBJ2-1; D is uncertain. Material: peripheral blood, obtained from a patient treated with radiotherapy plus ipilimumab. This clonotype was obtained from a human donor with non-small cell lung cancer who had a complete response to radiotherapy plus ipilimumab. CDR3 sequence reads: CASSLMWRSSYNEQFF. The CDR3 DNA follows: TGTGCCAGCAGTTTAATGTGGCGGAGCTCCTACAATGAGCAGTTCTTC.